This passage covers 18 T cell receptor beta chains from one sample sequenced in a study of graft-versus-host responses after intestinal transplantation. Sequenced by immunoSEQ multiplex PCR; TCRdb stores in-frame clones only, minus some. Among thousands of clones, just under 95% were seen once, and the ten largest hold about 1.5%. This specimen was PBMCs, taken 30 to 33 days after intestinal transplant. The source is a human patient who received an intestinal transplant, so some T cells may come from the graft donor.

The rearrangement joins TRBV6-6 to TRBJ2-7; D is possibly TRBD2 (6 bases). This CDR3 comprises 14 residues. Germline values: CDR1 MNHNY, CDR2 SVGAGI (reference sequence). Trimming left V 11 bases short and J 5 bases short, with 22 bases between. The CDR3: CASGNRPSGDEQYF. The CDR3 nucleotides are TGTGCCTCCGGGAATAGGCCATCGGGGGACGAGCAGTACTTC.

This clone has only one observation. The rearrangement uses TRBV9 and TRBJ2-3; 10 bases are a match to TRBD2. The CDR3 loop spans 17 amino acids. Losses at the gene ends were 3 bases for V and 2 bases for J; bases not matched to a gene: 9. Germline CDR1 and CDR2: SGDLS and YYNGEE. The CDR3 sequence: CASSATSGPFLTDTQYF. CDR3 DNA sequence: TGTGCCAGCAGCGCGACTAGCGGGCCGTTCCTCACAGATACGCAGTATTTT.

The CDR3 coding sequence is TGTGCCAGCTCCAGCGGGGGGGCTTGGGAGCAGTTCTTC. This codes for CASSSGGAWEQFF. The rearrangement joins TRBV11-2 to TRBJ2-1; 10 bases align to TRBD2. Germline CDR1 SGHAT, CDR2 FQNNGV. V trimming: 8 bases; J trimming: 10 bases; junction bases outside the gene matches: 8. The CDR3 loop spans 13 amino acids.

The V gene is TRBV5-1, the J gene TRBJ2-2; unclear D gene. The length of the CDR3 is 14 residues. The V gene's germline CDR1 is SGHRS and CDR2 YFSETQ. V was pared by 0 bases and J by 6 bases, with 9 bases between. In nucleotides, the CDR3 is TGCGCCAGCAGCTTGGCCGAAAGACCCGGGGAGCTGTTTTTT. This gives the protein CASSLAERPGELFF.

DNA for the CDR3: TGTGCCAGCAGCCCCGGGACTACAATCCAAGAGACCCAGTACTTC. It encodes CASSPGTTIQETQYF. The chain uses TRBV7-9 and TRBJ2-5; 7 positions match TRBD2. Germline V CDR1 and CDR2: SEHNR, FQNEAQ (reference sequence). The CDR3 spans 15 residues. Trimming cost V 5 bases and J 1 base; bases outside gene matches: 7.

CDR3 bases: TGTGCCAGTAATTCCAGGGATAGGGAGAGACTGTTTTTT. Protein product: CASNSRDRERLFF. The rearrangement links TRBV19 to TRBJ1-4; D possibly corresponds to TRBD1 (5 bases). The CDR3 totals 13 residues. The V gene's germline CDR1 is LNHDA and CDR2 SQIVND (reference sequence). The V gene lost 7 bases and the J gene lost 13 bases, with 19 bases spanning the gap.

This chain uses TRBV29-1 with TRBJ2-3; the match to TRBD2 covers 14 bases. Germline loops: CDR1 SQVTM, CDR2 ANQGSEA. The V gene end was trimmed by 5 bases and the J gene end by 6 bases; junction bases not matched to a gene: 13. The CDR3 contains 17 residues. As DNA, the CDR3 is TGCAGCGTTCCTGGGACTAGCGGGGGCGCCGGGGGCGATACGCAGTATTTT. Protein product: CSVPGTSGGAGGDTQYF.

The chain uses TRBV6-5 and TRBJ2-7; D is undetermined. V shed 2 bases and J shed 4 bases, with 6 bases lying between them. Per germline, CDR1 MNHEY and CDR2 SVGAGI. This CDR3 has 12 residues. The DNA for the CDR3 is TGTGCCAGCAGTTACAGGGTTTACGAGCAGTACTTC. Its protein is CASSYRVYEQYF.

This chain connects TRBV6-1 to TRBJ2-7; D possibly uses TRBD1 or TRBD2 (6 bases each). The V and J ends lost 6 bases and 3 bases respectively, with 18 bases between them. CDR3 length: 15 residues. Germline V gene sequence: CDR1 MNHNS, CDR2 SASEGT. The CDR3 sequence is CASSETGGLNYEQYF. The CDR3 region has the DNA TGTGCCAGCAGCGAGACAGGAGGGCTGAACTACGAGCAGTACTTC.

The rearrangement joins TRBV27 to TRBJ2-5; the match to TRBD2 covers 9 bases. CDR3 length equals 19 residues. Per the germline V gene, CDR1 is MNHEY and CDR2 is SMNVEV (reference sequence). V lost 4 bases, J lost 2 bases, and 17 bases stayed unmatched. The CDR3 coding sequence is TGTGCCAGCAGTTCCGGACTAGCGATTGATCCTACGGATCAAGAGACCCAGTACTTC. Amino acid sequence: CASSSGLAIDPTDQETQYF.

The chain uses TRBV27 and TRBJ2-3; 7 bases fit TRBD1. This CDR3 spans 16 amino acids. Trimming took 4 bases from V and 2 from J; bases not matched to a gene: 9. The germline CDR1 and CDR2 sequences are MNHEY and SMNVEV (reference sequence). The CDR3 protein is CASSSLRGWDTDTQYF. Here the CDR3 DNA reads TGTGCCAGCAGTTCGCTCAGGGGGTGGGACACAGATACGCAGTATTTT.

V usage is TRBV9 and J usage is TRBJ2-3; TRBD2 agrees at 7 bases. CDR1 SGDLS and CDR2 YYNGEE come from the germline V gene. This CDR3 is built from 14 residues. With 4 bases clipped from V and 1 base from J, the junction kept 3 bases outside the gene matches. The CDR3: CASSPSGGTDTQYF. In DNA, the CDR3 is TGTGCCAGCAGCCCCAGCGGGGGCACAGATACGCAGTATTTT.

The gene calls are TRBV10-3 and TRBJ2-5; D unclear. Trimming stripped 2 bases from V and 3 bases from J, with 16 bases between. The germline V gene has CDR1 ENHRY and CDR2 SYGVKD. CDR3 length equals 16 residues. The CDR3 sequence is CAISEASFYRKETQYF. CDR3 bases: TGTGCCATCAGTGAGGCCAGCTTTTATCGAAAAGAGACCCAGTACTTC.

The chain combines TRBV7-6 with TRBJ2-5; TRBD2 agrees at 9 bases. The trim removed 4 bases at V and 2 bases at J, leaving 8 bases unmatched. The germline V gene has CDR1 SGHVS and CDR2 FNYEAQ. The CDR3 spans 16 residues. CDR3 sequence reads: CASSYRAGGTQETQYF. For the CDR3, the DNA is TGTGCCAGCAGCTACAGAGCGGGGGGAACTCAAGAGACCCAGTACTTC.

This chain links TRBV19 with TRBJ1-1, with a possible D match to TRBD1 (5 bases). V lost 8 bases and J lost 6, with 16 bases in between. There are 13 residues in the CDR3. Per germline, CDR1 LNHDA and CDR2 SQIVND (reference sequence). The CDR3 DNA reads TGTGCCAGTGGGGGGGACTCTCCGGCTGAAGCTTTCTTT. Translation: CASGGDSPAEAFF.

The chain is built from TRBV30 and TRBJ2-5, with 9 nucleotides matching TRBD2. After removal of 0 bases from V and 12 bases from J, the junction contained 8 bases not matched to a gene. Germline V gene lookup returns CDR1 GTSNPN and CDR2 SVGIG (reference sequence). The CDR3 is made up of 13 amino acids. The CDR3 loop reads CAWSVVSGGPKYF. DNA of the CDR3: TGTGCCTGGAGTGTTGTTAGCGGGGGACCCAAGTACTTC.

The rearrangement links TRBV11-3 to TRBJ2-2; D ambiguous. This CDR3 region has 13 residues. Between the trimmed V and J ends, which lost 3 bases and 5 bases, there was a span of 7 bases. Per the germline V gene, CDR1 is SGHNT and CDR2 is YENEEA. The CDR3 loop reads CASSFQRTGELFF. The CDR3 DNA reads TGTGCCAGCAGCTTTCAGAGGACCGGGGAGCTGTTTTTT. Together with reference TRBV11-3 and TRBJ2-2, the CDR3 gives the full variable domain: EAGVVQSPRYKIIEKKQPVAFWCNPISGHNTLYWYLQNLGQGPELLIRYENEEAVDDSQLPKDRFSAERLKGVDSTLKIQPAELGDSAVYLCASSFQRTGELFFGEGSRLTVL.

The V call is TRBV5-1, the J call TRBJ2-6; tentative D call: TRBD2 (7 bases). Germline assignment: CDR1 SGHRS and CDR2 YFSETQ. The CDR3 totals 15 residues. The germline V and J ends were trimmed by 3 bases and 3 bases, with 10 bases remaining between them. Here the CDR3 DNA reads TGCGCCAGCAGCTGGGGGGGCGGTGGGGCCAACGTCCTGACTTTC. Protein sequence: CASSWGGGGANVLTF.